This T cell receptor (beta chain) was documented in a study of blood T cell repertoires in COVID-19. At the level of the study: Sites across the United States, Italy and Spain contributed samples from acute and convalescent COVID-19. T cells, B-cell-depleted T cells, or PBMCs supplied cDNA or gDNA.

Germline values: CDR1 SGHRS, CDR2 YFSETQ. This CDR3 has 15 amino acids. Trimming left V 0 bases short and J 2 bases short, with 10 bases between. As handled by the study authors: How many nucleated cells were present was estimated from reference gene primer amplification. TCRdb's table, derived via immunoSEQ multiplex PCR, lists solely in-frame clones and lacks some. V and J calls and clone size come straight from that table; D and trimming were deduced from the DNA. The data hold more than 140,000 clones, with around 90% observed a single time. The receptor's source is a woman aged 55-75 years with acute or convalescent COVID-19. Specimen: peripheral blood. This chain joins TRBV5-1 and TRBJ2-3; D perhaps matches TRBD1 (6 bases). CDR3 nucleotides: TGCGCCAGCAGCTTGGAGGGACATATCACAGATACGCAGTATTTT. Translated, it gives CASSLEGHITDTQYF.